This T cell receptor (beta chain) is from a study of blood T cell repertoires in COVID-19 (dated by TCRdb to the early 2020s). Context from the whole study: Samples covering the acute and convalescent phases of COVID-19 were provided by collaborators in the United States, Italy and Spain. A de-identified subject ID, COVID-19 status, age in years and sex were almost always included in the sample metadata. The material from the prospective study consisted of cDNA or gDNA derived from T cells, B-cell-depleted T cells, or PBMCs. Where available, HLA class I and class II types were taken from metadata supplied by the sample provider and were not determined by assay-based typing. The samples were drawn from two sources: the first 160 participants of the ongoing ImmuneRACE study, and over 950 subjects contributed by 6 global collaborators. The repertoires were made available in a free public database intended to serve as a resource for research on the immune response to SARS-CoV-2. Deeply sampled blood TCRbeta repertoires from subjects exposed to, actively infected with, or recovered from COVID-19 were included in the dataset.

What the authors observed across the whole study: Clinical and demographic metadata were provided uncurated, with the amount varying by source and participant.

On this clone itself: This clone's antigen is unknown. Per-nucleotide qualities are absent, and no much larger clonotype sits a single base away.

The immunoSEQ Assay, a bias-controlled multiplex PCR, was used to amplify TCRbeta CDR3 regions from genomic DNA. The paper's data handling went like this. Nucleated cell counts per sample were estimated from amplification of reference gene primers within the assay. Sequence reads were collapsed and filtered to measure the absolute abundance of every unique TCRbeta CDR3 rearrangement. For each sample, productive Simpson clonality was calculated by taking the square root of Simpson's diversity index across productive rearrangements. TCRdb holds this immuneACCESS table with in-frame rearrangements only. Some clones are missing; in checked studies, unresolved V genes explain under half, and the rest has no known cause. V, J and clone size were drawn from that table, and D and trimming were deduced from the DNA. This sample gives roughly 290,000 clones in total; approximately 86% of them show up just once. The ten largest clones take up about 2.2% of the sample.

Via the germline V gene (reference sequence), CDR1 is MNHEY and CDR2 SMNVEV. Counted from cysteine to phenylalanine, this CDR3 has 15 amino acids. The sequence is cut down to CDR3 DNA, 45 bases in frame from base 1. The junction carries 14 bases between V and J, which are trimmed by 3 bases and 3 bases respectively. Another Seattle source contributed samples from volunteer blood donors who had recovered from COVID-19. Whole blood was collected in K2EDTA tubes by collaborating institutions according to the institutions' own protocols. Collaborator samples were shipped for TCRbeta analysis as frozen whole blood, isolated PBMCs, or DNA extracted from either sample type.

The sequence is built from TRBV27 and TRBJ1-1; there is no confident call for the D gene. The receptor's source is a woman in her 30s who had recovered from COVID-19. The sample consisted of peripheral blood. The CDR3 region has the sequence CASSFGGLRDTEAFF. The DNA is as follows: TGTGCCAGCAGTTTTGGAGGGCTTAGGGACACTGAAGCTTTCTTT.